Following are 17 T cell receptor beta chains from one sample sequenced in a study of blood T cell repertoires in COVID-19. Profiled with immunoSEQ multiplex PCR; TCRdb holds only in-frame clones, not every one. The sample lists some 200,000 clones; approximately 90% were seen once. The sequenced sample consisted of peripheral blood. The receptors stem from an older woman with COVID-19, enrolled during active disease.

The chain employs TRBV7-3 and TRBJ2-1; weak D call: TRBD1 (6 bases). This CDR3 region has 15 residues. Germline V gene data show CDR1 as SGHTA and CDR2 as FQGTGA. Trimming pared 4 bases from V and 4 bases from J, leaving 14 bases between. CDR3 nucleotides: TGTGCCAGCAGCTATCGACAAACAGGGTACAATGAGCAGTTCTTC. It encodes CASSYRQTGYNEQFF. The full variable domain, rest sourced from reference TRBV7-3 and TRBJ2-1, is GAGVSQTPSNKVTEKGKYVELRCDPISGHTALYWYRQSLGQGPEFLIYFQGTGAADDSGLPNDRFFAVRPEGSVSTLKIQRTERGDSAVYLCASSYRQTGYNEQFFGPGTRLTVL.

The chain combines TRBV30 with TRBJ1-5; the D gene is possibly TRBD1 (6 bases). The CDR3 is made up of 14 amino acids. Looked up from germline, CDR1 is GTSNPN and CDR2 is SVGIG (reference sequence). The V and J ends lost 3 bases and 2 bases respectively, with 11 bases between them. CDR3 coding DNA: TGTGCCTGGAGCCAGGGGATCGGCAATCAGCCCCAGCATTTT. Translation: CAWSQGIGNQPQHF.

This chain connects TRBV30 to TRBJ1-4, with D perhaps TRBD1 (5 bases). CDR1 is GTSNPN and CDR2 is SVGIG in the germline V gene (reference sequence). The CDR3 spans 14 residues. With 2 bases removed from V and 5 bases from J, the gap between germline ends came to 12 bases. Here the CDR3 DNA reads TGTGCCTGGAGTAGGGGATCGTTAAATGAAAAACTGTTTTTT. Its protein is CAWSRGSLNEKLFF.

On this clone: The sample has other DNA sequences that encode this CDR3 too. This chain joins TRBV29-1 and TRBJ1-1; the D is unclear. CDR3 length: 13 residues. V was shortened by 5 bases and J by 0 bases, with 10 bases between the two germline ends. Germline CDR1 reads SQVTM; CDR2 reads ANQGSEA. The CDR3 protein is CSVTGGLNTEAFF. The CDR3 DNA is TGCAGCGTTACCGGAGGACTGAACACTGAAGCTTTCTTT.

The V and J genes are TRBV19 and TRBJ1-5; 10 nucleotides line up with TRBD1. V shed 5 bases and J 4 bases; nucleotides not matched to a gene: 17. The germline gives CDR1 LNHDA, CDR2 SQIVND (reference sequence). The length of the CDR3 is 19 residues. The CDR3 DNA sequence: TGTGCCAGTAGTCCGGGACAGGGGCCCTTATACTATCTTAATCAGCCCCAGCATTTT. Its translation is CASSPGQGPLYYLNQPQHF.

The V gene is TRBV7-2, the J gene TRBJ2-1, with D unclear. This CDR3 comprises 14 residues. The V end was cut by 0 bases, the J end by 5 bases, with 8 bases between. Germline values: CDR1 SGHTA, CDR2 FQGNSA. The CDR3 spells CASSLAGLHNEQFF. The DNA for the CDR3 is TGTGCCAGCAGCTTAGCGGGCTTACACAATGAGCAGTTCTTC.

This sequence joins TRBV6-5 and TRBJ1-5, with D possibly TRBD1 on 6 matching bases. The CDR3 is made up of 14 amino acids. V was clipped by 8 bases and J by 0 bases, with 11 bases between them. Germline V CDR1 and CDR2: MNHEY, SVGAGI. In DNA form, the CDR3 reads TGTGCCAGCCGACAGGAAAATAGCAATCAGCCCCAGCATTTT. Protein sequence: CASRQENSNQPQHF.

The chain recombines TRBV6-5 with TRBJ1-2; 7 bases fit TRBD1. The J segment lost 10 bases and the V segment lost 6 bases, leaving 14 bases of the junction unmatched. CDR3 length: 14 amino acids. Germline lookup yields CDR1 MNHEY and CDR2 SVGAGI. The CDR3 DNA is TGTGCCAGCAGGAACAGGGGTGGGGTGGAGGACTACACCTTC. Encoded protein: CASRNRGGVEDYTF.

This clone was observed once. The J gene is TRBJ2-2, the V gene TRBV7-3, with 8 bases matching TRBD2. This CDR3 contains 16 residues. The J segment lost 4 bases and the V segment lost 0 bases, leaving 4 bases of the junction unmatched. Germline loops: CDR1 SGHTA, CDR2 FQGTGA. The CDR3 DNA sequence: TGTGCCAGCAGCTTAACAAGCGGGAGCGGCACCGGGGAGCTGTTTTTT. Protein product: CASSLTSGSGTGELFF. Combining the CDR3 with reference TRBV7-3 and TRBJ2-2 gives the whole variable domain GAGVSQTPSNKVTEKGKYVELRCDPISGHTALYWYRQSLGQGPEFLIYFQGTGAADDSGLPNDRFFAVRPEGSVSTLKIQRTERGDSAVYLCASSLTSGSGTGELFFGEGSRLTVL.

This chain connects TRBV29-1 to TRBJ2-1; weak D call: TRBD2 (7 bases). Trimming stripped 4 bases from V and 9 bases from J, with 19 bases between. This CDR3 is 14 amino acids long. Germline V gives CDR1 SQVTM, CDR2 ANQGSEA. The CDR3 DNA reads as TGCAGCGTTGCGGTTTTGAGGGAGGGGGGTGAGCAGTTCTTC. It codes for CSVAVLREGGEQFF.

The chain uses TRBV27 and TRBJ2-3, with 7 bases aligning to TRBD2. With 3 bases clipped from V and 0 bases from J, the junction kept 12 bases outside the gene matches. The CDR3 is 18 amino acids. CDR1 is MNHEY, CDR2 SMNVEV, per germline (reference sequence). The CDR3 DNA is TGTGCCAGCAGTTTTCTAGCGGACCTTACCTCTAGCACAGATACGCAGTATTTT. It translates to CASSFLADLTSSTDTQYF.

As for this clone: Here the CDR3 omits its conserved ending phenylalanine or tryptophan, so a read error is the likely source. The limits of the CDR3 on the DNA are not certain, so only TCRdb's listed CDR3 is given. The chain carries TRBV21-1 and TRBJ1-1; no DNA check was done on the table's D call, TRBD1. TRBV21-1 is noted as a pseudogene. The CDR3 adds up to 12 amino acids, both ends counted. The CDR3: CASSAPPRGGIT.

This chain uses TRBV7-6 with TRBJ2-1, with TRBD1 identical over 7 bases. Germline CDR1 and CDR2: SGHVS and FNYEAQ. The CDR3 loop spans 15 amino acids. After removal of 5 bases from V and 4 bases from J, the junction contained 8 bases not matched to a gene. CDR3 bases: TGTGCCAGCAGCCTCTCAGAGGGGGCTTACAATGAGCAGTTCTTC. Translating it yields CASSLSEGAYNEQFF.

V is TRBV10-1 and J is TRBJ2-7, with 12 bases aligning to TRBD2. Looked up from germline, CDR1 is WNHNN and CDR2 is SYGVQD (reference sequence). CDR3 length: 15 residues. Trimming cost V 4 bases and J 8 bases; bases outside gene matches: 9. CDR3 loop: CASSGTSGKCTKQYF. The CDR3 DNA is TGCGCCAGCAGTGGGACTAGCGGGAAATGCACCAAGCAGTACTTC.

V is TRBV6-5 and J is TRBJ2-7; 9 bases map to TRBD2. Germline CDR1 and CDR2: MNHEY and SVGAGI. The CDR3 is made up of 15 amino acids. Germline trimming cut 7 bases from V and 7 bases from J; bases unmatched to any gene: 14. The CDR3 is CASTSGVAGVGEQYF. As DNA, the CDR3 is TGTGCCAGCACCTCCGGGGTAGCGGGAGTGGGGGAGCAGTACTTC.

This sequence joins TRBV5-1 and TRBJ2-5; the D is unclear. Germline V gives CDR1 SGHRS, CDR2 YFSETQ. Trimming cost V 4 bases and J 4 bases, with 20 bases left between them. CDR3 length: 16 amino acids. CDR3 amino acids: CASSPDNFRNGETQYF. CDR3 coding DNA: TGCGCCAGCAGCCCCGACAACTTTCGGAACGGAGAGACCCAGTACTTC.

The CDR3 spells CASSDRDKNSPLHF. The CDR3 DNA is TGTGCCAGCAGCGACCGGGACAAAAATTCACCCCTCCACTTT. The chain has TRBV9 and TRBJ1-6; tentative D call: TRBD1 (6 bases). V dropped 3 bases and J dropped 7 bases, with 11 bases sitting between them. From germline, CDR1 is SGDLS and CDR2 YYNGEE. CDR3 length equals 14 residues.